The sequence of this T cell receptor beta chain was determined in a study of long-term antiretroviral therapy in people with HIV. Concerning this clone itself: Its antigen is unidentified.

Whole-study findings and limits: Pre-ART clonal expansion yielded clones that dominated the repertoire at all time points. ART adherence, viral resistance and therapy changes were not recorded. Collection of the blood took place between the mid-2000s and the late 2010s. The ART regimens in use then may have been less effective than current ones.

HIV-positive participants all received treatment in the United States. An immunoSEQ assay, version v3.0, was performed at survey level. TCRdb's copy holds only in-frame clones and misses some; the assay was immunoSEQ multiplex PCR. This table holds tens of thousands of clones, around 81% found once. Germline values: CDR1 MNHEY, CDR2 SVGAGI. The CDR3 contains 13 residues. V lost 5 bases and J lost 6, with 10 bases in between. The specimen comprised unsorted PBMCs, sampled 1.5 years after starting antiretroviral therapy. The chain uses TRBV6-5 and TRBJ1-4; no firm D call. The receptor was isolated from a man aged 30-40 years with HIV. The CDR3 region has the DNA TGTGCCAGCAGTCTCGGGAGGGATGAAAAACTGTTTTTT. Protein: CASSLGRDEKLFF.